Included here is one T cell receptor beta chain sequence, with context. The source of the sample is a study of blood T cell repertoires in COVID-19. Study information: T cells, B-cell-depleted T cells, or PBMCs provided the cDNA or gDNA that served as material.

Germline V gene lookup returns CDR1 SGHRS and CDR2 YFSETQ. This CDR3 region has 15 residues. V was clipped by 3 bases and J by 6 bases; unmatched bases: 5. While infection was still active, Seattle patients were enrolled and then followed longitudinally. How the authors handled the data: Estimated nucleated cell counts came from reference gene primer amplification. Only in-frame clones appear in the TCRdb table, and some are missing; sequencing was by immunoSEQ multiplex PCR. V and J calls and clone size follow that table, whereas D and trimming were derived from the DNA. The data contain some 200,000 clones, around nine tenths of them singletons.

Sequences were obtained from peripheral blood. The rearrangement uses TRBV5-1 and TRBJ2-7, with 14 bases aligning to TRBD2. The receptor comes from a man in his fifties with COVID-19, enrolled during active disease. CDR3 DNA: TGCGCCAGCAGCTCAGGACTAGCGGGGGGTGTCGAGCAGTACTTC. It yields the protein CASSSGLAGGVEQYF.